Shown below are 32 T cell receptor beta chains from a single sample sequenced in a study of tumor-infiltrating lymphocytes in primary liver carcinoma. Blood RNA came from unsorted whole blood; germline DNA was also extracted. Production of TCR beta cDNA used 500 ng total RNA together with a constant-region primer. Investigators got TCR beta libraries out of three nested multiplex PCR rounds, done with slightly modified ARM-PCR. Investigators reported that the first two PCR rounds, at about 9 cycles each, used TRBV1-TRBV30 forward primers with a C-beta reverse primer. TCRdb itself ran the multiplex PCR reads through MiXCR, one entry per CDR3 protein. In the table there are 300,000 to 350,000 distinct CDR3 sequences, roughly two thirds of which are singletons. Sequences were obtained from peripheral blood. The receptors derive from a man between 35 and 55 years old with primary liver carcinoma and hepatitis B virus infection.

A remark on this clonotype: A much more abundant neighbour one base away suggests this may be a read error. The chain couples TRBV12-3 or TRBV12-4 to TRBJ2-3; 7 nucleotides match TRBD1. Trimming at V came to 6 bases and at J to 1 base, leaving 4 bases not matched to a gene. The CDR3 is made up of 14 amino acids. Here the CDR3 DNA reads TGTGCCAGCAGGCCGGGACAGCGCACAGATACGCAGTATTTT. This translates into CASRPGQRTDTQYF.

A note on this clonotype: A read error may be the cause here, since a much bigger clone is one base away. The chain has TRBV6-5 and TRBJ2-7; no clear D. With 4 bases removed from V and 10 bases from J, the gap between germline ends came to 11 bases. The CDR3 is made up of 11 amino acids. Per the germline V gene, CDR1 is MNHEY and CDR2 is SVGAGI. The CDR3 reads CASSSLFDQYF. For the CDR3, the DNA is TGTGCCAGCAGTTCCTTATTTGATCAGTACTTC.

This clonotype was counted once. The rearrangement joins TRBV6-1 to TRBJ1-4; tentative D call: TRBD1 (5 bases). This CDR3 has 14 residues. V was cut by 2 bases and J by 10 bases, with 14 bases left in between. In germline, CDR1 is MNHNS, CDR2 SASEGT. CDR3 sequence reads: CASSEFGGGGKLFF. In nucleotides, the CDR3 is TGTGCCAGCAGTGAATTCGGGGGGGGAGGAAAACTGTTTTTT.

This clonotype occurred once. Given a much more abundant clone one base away, this may be a read error. The chain combines TRBV6-5 with TRBJ2-6; 7 bases match TRBD2. This CDR3 comprises 18 residues. V dropped 0 bases and J dropped 3; count of bases not matched to a gene: 8. Germline lookup yields CDR1 MNHEY and CDR2 SVGAGI. CDR3 bases: TGTGCCAGCAGTTACTCGCCAATCGGGGGGTTTGGGGCCAACGTCCTGACTTTC. This translates into CASSYSPIGGFGANVLTF.

V is TRBV11-2 and J is TRBJ2-7; unclear D gene. V was trimmed by 1 base and J by 3 bases, leaving 13 bases between them. The CDR3 consists of 15 residues. Germline CDR1 SGHAT, CDR2 FQNNGV. CDR3 sequence reads: CASSLASGSVYEQYF. CDR3 in DNA: TGTGCCAGCAGCTTAGCTTCGGGCAGCGTCTACGAGCAGTACTTC.

Concerning this clonotype itself: At one boundary the junction diverges from the germline segment, which might be a read error. The chain is built from TRBV4-2 and TRBJ2-3; perhaps TRBD1 as D (6 bases). Germline lookup yields CDR1 LGHNA and CDR2 YNFKEQ. There are 16 residues in the CDR3. The DNA of the CDR3 is TGCGCCAGCAGACAGGAGACCGCTCCCCGGGTTGATACGCAATATTTT. It is translated as CASRQETAPRVDTQYF.

Points on this clonotype: The junction differs from germline at one of its ends, possibly a read error. The chain uses TRBV18 and TRBJ2-1; 12 nucleotides align to TRBD2. Per the germline V gene, CDR1 is KGHSH and CDR2 is LQKENI. The CDR3 has 16 residues. For the CDR3, the DNA is TGTACCAGCTCACCAGCGTTGGCTAGCGGGAGGGGTGAGCAGTTCTTC. Its protein is CTSSPALASGRGEQFF.

To note about this clonotype: A junction end diverges from the germline sequence, so it may reflect a read error. The chain carries TRBV29-1 and TRBJ2-1; D possibly uses TRBD1 or TRBD2 (6 bases each). This CDR3 contains 14 residues. CDR1 is SQVTM, CDR2 ANQGSEA, per germline. CDR3 in DNA: TGCCGCGTTAAAGGGGGGAGCTCCTACAATGAGCGGTTCTTC. Translating it yields CRVKGGSSYNERFF.

This clonotype has a single count. A much larger clone lies one base from this, so it may be a read error. V usage is TRBV12-3 or TRBV12-4 and J usage is TRBJ2-3, with TRBD2 matching over 7 bases. The CDR3 runs 15 residues. The CDR3 DNA reads as TGTGCCAGCAGAGGCGGGAGAATGCAGACAGATACGAAGTATTTT. This sequence encodes CASRGGRMQTDTKYF.

A note on this clonotype: At one end, the junction sequence differs from germline, possibly due to a read error. The rearrangement links TRBV11-2 to TRBJ2-1; no definite D call. The V gene's germline CDR1 is SGHAT and CDR2 FQNNGV. This CDR3 has 13 amino acids. In DNA, the CDR3 is TGTGCCAGCATCTTAGATCCAAGAAATGGGCAGTTCTTC. This translates into CASILDPRNGQFF.

Concerning this clonotype: The junction departs from the called germline gene at one end, perhaps through a read error. V is TRBV6-8 and J is TRBJ2-5; D is unresolved. CDR3 length equals 12 residues. Germline loops: CDR1 MNHGY, CDR2 SAAAGT. This CDR3 reads CASSYFQESQYF. CDR3 bases: TGTGCCAGCAGTTACTTCCAAGAGTCCCAGTACTTC.

The sample holds one count of this clonotype. Given a much more abundant clone one base away, this may be a read error. CDR3 loop: CASSSIGTVDNSPLHF. The CDR3 nucleotides read TGTGCCAGCAGCTCTATAGGTACGGTTGATAATTCACCCCTCCACTTT. The chain combines TRBV5-6 with TRBJ1-6; no definite D call. This CDR3 has 16 residues. With 3 bases removed from V and 5 bases from J, the gap between germline ends came to 15 bases. The germline gives CDR1 SGHDT, CDR2 YYEEEE.

A note on this clonotype: This may be a read error, as it is one base from a much larger clone. The chain uses TRBV6-6 and TRBJ1-5; perhaps TRBD1 as D (5 bases). The germline V and J ends were trimmed by 7 bases and 6 bases, with 13 bases remaining between them. Germline CDR1 reads MNHNY; CDR2 reads SVGAGI (reference sequence). This CDR3 comprises 13 residues. Here the CDR3 DNA reads TGTGCCAGCAACCAACAGGAGACTCAGCCCCAGCATTTT. Residues: CASNQQETQPQHF.

V is TRBV7-2 and J is TRBJ2-3; 10 nucleotides align to TRBD2. Germline loops: CDR1 SGHTA, CDR2 FQGNSA. The trim removed 1 base at V and 4 bases at J, leaving 14 bases unmatched. The CDR3 extends over 19 amino acids. This chain's CDR3 is CASSLVQGRLAGASDTQYF. CDR3 DNA sequence: TGTGCCAGCAGCTTAGTTCAAGGGAGGCTAGCGGGAGCCTCAGATACGCAGTATTTT.

At least ten counts were recorded for this clonotype. J is TRBJ2-1 and V is TRBV11-3; 14 nucleotides agree with TRBD2. CDR1 is SGHNT and CDR2 is YENEEA in the germline V gene. There are 18 residues in the CDR3. Unmatched junction bases numbered 6, after V lost 5 bases and J lost 0 bases. The CDR3 protein is CASSLGLAGDSSYNEQFF. CDR3 nucleotide sequence: TGTGCCAGCAGCCTGGGACTAGCGGGAGATAGCTCCTACAATGAGCAGTTCTTC.

The chain joins TRBV6-5 to TRBJ2-3; D gene ambiguous. Per germline, CDR1 MNHEY and CDR2 SVGAGI. The CDR3 loop spans 14 amino acids. The V gene lost 5 bases and the J gene lost 4 bases, with 13 bases spanning the gap. Here the CDR3 reads CASSNRAYADTQYF. CDR3 coding DNA: TGTGCCAGCAGTAACCGGGCCTACGCAGATACGCAGTATTTT.

Notes on this clonotype: This could be a read error, since a much larger clone is one nucleotide away. The genes are TRBV6-6 and TRBJ2-7, with 7 bases fitting TRBD1. The V gene's germline CDR1 is MNHNY and CDR2 SVGAGI (reference sequence). The CDR3 length is 17 residues. The V segment lost 2 bases and the J segment 2 bases; nucleotides outside the gene matches: 12. The DNA of the CDR3 is TGTGCCAGCAGTTACGGGGGTAGAACAGGGGTGGCCTACGAGCAGTACTTC. Its translation: CASSYGGRTGVAYEQYF.

J is TRBJ2-1 and V is TRBV5-1; 10 nucleotides match TRBD1. Germline CDR1 is SGHRS and CDR2 is YFSETQ. The CDR3 is made up of 14 amino acids. With V trimmed by 4 bases and J by 12 bases, 10 bases remained unmatched. The CDR3 coding sequence is TGCGCCAGCAGCATGACAGGGGGCTCCTACGGGCAGTTCTTC. Translation: CASSMTGGSYGQFF.

This clonotype has ten or more counts. V and J are TRBV28 and TRBJ2-4, with D perhaps matching TRBD1 (5 bases). This CDR3 comprises 17 residues. CDR1 MDHEN and CDR2 SYDVKM come from the germline V gene. With 2 bases removed from V and 7 bases from J, the gap between germline ends came to 21 bases. The CDR3 reads CASSLVSGPRFSNIQYF. The CDR3 region has the DNA TGTGCCAGCAGTTTAGTTTCAGGGCCCCGGTTCTCGAACATTCAGTACTTC.

This clonotype has a single count. V usage is TRBV15 and J usage is TRBJ2-1, with D tentatively TRBD2 (6 bases). Trimming took off 0 bases at V and 7 bases at J, with 10 bases between the two ends. Germline V gene data show CDR1 as LNHNV and CDR2 as YYDKDF (reference sequence). The CDR3 is 14 amino acids. CDR3 region: CATSRDGLANEQFF. CDR3 coding DNA: TGTGCCACCAGCAGAGATGGGCTAGCGAATGAGCAGTTCTTC.

This clonotype was seen only a few times. The chain couples TRBV5-4 to TRBJ2-5; possible D gene TRBD1, 6 bases. The germline V and J ends were trimmed by 5 bases and 5 bases, with 16 bases remaining between them. CDR3 size: 14 residues. Germline V gene lookup returns CDR1 SGHNT and CDR2 YYREEE (reference sequence). The CDR3 here is CASRTQGMEETQYF. The DNA for the CDR3 is TGTGCCAGCAGAACCCAGGGGATGGAGGAGACCCAGTACTTC.

The table lists this clonotype with a few counts. The chain is built from TRBV30 and TRBJ2-7, with D perhaps matching TRBD2 (6 bases). Per germline, CDR1 GTSNPN and CDR2 SVGIG (reference sequence). V lost 2 bases and J 0 bases, leaving 14 bases between the germline ends. The length of the CDR3 is 15 residues. CDR3 sequence reads: CAWSPGLNPSYEQYF. CDR3 nucleotide sequence: TGTGCCTGGAGTCCGGGACTCAACCCCTCCTACGAGCAGTACTTC.

In the case of this clonotype: One base away lies a much larger clone, so this may be a sequencing read error. This chain uses TRBV4-3 with TRBJ1-1, with D possibly TRBD1 on 6 matching bases. From germline, CDR1 is LGHNA and CDR2 YSLEER. The CDR3 contains 15 residues. The CDR3 sequence is CAGSQVQGGVTEAFF. CDR3 DNA sequence: TGCGCCGGCAGCCAAGTACAGGGAGGCGTCACTGAAGCTTTCTTT.

V is TRBV11-2 and J is TRBJ1-3, with D possibly TRBD1 on 5 matching bases. Trimming cost V 5 bases and J 0 bases, with 26 bases left between them. The CDR3 extends over 20 amino acids. The germline CDR1 and CDR2 sequences are SGHAT and FQNNGV. Here the CDR3 reads CASSRIPHKMTVASGNTIYF. CDR3 DNA: TGTGCCAGCAGCCGAATTCCACACAAAATGACAGTGGCCTCTGGAAACACCATATATTTT.

Only a few counts were recorded for this clonotype. Because the CDR3 is missing its conserved closing phenylalanine or tryptophan, this is likely a read error. The rearrangement uses TRBV29-1 and TRBJ2-1; D might be TRBD1 (6 bases). The CDR3 contains 12 residues. CDR1 and CDR2 (germline): SQVTM, ANQGSEA. V was pared by 7 bases and J by 5 bases, with 12 bases between. CDR3 residues: CSAVRGNNEQFL. In nucleotides, the CDR3 is TGCAGCGCGGTGAGGGGGAACAATGAGCAGTTCCTC.

This clonotype was recorded once. Because the CDR3's place on the DNA is in doubt, the DNA is left out and the CDR3 is given as listed by TCRdb. Here the CDR3 reads CASSWASGAYELYF. The V and J genes are TRBV5-6 and TRBJ2-7; the table calls TRBD2, which could not be checked here. Both ends counted, the CDR3 spans 14 residues. Germline V gene lookup returns CDR1 SGHDT and CDR2 YYEEEE.

This sequence joins TRBV7-9 and TRBJ1-2; D is unclear. The CDR3 has 13 amino acids. CDR1 SEHNR and CDR2 FQNEAQ come from the germline V gene (reference sequence). The CDR3 spells CTTAAGLLYGYTF. Written as DNA, the CDR3 is TGTACCACCGCCGCGGGTCTGCTCTATGGCTACACCTTC.

Remarks on this clonotype: A much larger clone is a single base away; this may be a read error. The chain uses TRBV6-2 or TRBV6-3 and TRBJ2-5, with TRBD2 as a possible D gene (5 bases). The CDR3 has 14 amino acids. In germline, CDR1 is MNHEY, CDR2 SVGEGT. The DNA for the CDR3 is TGTGCCAGCTGTTACCCCCCGGGAATGGAGACCCAGTACTTC. This sequence encodes CASCYPPGMETQYF.

This clonotype was seen only a few times. The rearrangement links TRBV7-9 to TRBJ2-3; D is tentatively TRBD1 or TRBD2 (5 bases each). The CDR3 is 16 residues long. Per the germline V gene, CDR1 is SEHNR and CDR2 is FQNEAQ (reference sequence). Trimming stripped 2 bases from V and 2 bases from J, with 14 bases between. The CDR3 coding sequence is TGTGCCAGCAGCTTACGAGAGGGGCCCTTCACAGATACGCAGTATTTT. Its translation: CASSLREGPFTDTQYF.

Comments on this clonotype: A much larger clonotype is one base distant, so this may be a read error. The V and J genes are TRBV5-5 and TRBJ2-2, with D possibly called TRBD1 or TRBD2 (5 bases each). CDR1 SGHKS and CDR2 YYEKEE come from the germline V gene (reference sequence). There are 14 residues in the CDR3. The CDR3 DNA sequence: TGTGCCAGCAGCTTGAACAGGAACACCGGGAAGCTGTTTTTT. The encoded protein is CASSLNRNTGKLFF.

This clonotype has at least ten counts. The chain recombines TRBV29-1 with TRBJ2-1; tentatively, D is TRBD2 (5 bases). The CDR3 length is 12 residues. V was shortened by 7 bases and J by 9 bases, with 16 bases between the two germline ends. Germline V CDR1 and CDR2: SQVTM, ANQGSEA. The CDR3 loop reads CSATEAAGEQFF. CDR3 nucleotides: TGCAGCGCTACGGAGGCCGCAGGTGAGCAGTTCTTC.

This clonotype was counted ten times or more. The chain recombines TRBV6-1 with TRBJ2-7; 10 nucleotides match TRBD1. V was pared by 5 bases and J by 5 bases, with 9 bases of the junction left unmatched. This CDR3 is built from 15 residues. CDR1 and CDR2 from the germline V gene are MNHNS and SASEGT. This CDR3 is CASSQGTGENHEQYF. The DNA for the CDR3 is TGTGCCAGCAGTCAGGGGACAGGGGAAAATCACGAGCAGTACTTC.